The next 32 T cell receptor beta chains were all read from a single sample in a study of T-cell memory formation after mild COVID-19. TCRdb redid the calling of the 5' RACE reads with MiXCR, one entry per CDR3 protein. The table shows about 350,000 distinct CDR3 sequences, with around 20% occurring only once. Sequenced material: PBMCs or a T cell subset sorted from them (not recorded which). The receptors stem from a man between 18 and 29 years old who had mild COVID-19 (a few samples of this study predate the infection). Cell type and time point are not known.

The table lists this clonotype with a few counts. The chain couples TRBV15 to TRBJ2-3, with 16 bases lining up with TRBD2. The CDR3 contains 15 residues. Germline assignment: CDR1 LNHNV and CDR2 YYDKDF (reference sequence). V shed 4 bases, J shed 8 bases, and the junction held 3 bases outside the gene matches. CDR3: CATSTGTSGGVTQYF. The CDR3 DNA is TGTGCCACCAGCACCGGGACTAGCGGGGGGGTTACGCAGTATTTT.

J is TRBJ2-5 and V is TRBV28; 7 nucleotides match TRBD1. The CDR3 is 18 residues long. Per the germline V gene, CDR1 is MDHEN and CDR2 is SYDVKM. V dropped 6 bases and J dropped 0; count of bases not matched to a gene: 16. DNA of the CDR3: TGTGCCAGCAGACGCAGACCGACAGGGTTGCGGTACCAAGAGACCCAGTACTTC. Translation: CASRRRPTGLRYQETQYF.

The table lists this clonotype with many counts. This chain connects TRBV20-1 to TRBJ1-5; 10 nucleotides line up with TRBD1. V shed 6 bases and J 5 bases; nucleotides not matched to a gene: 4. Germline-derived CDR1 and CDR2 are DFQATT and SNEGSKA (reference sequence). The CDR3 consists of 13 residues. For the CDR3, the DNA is TGCAGTGCCAGACAGGGGGCGTATCAGCCCCAGCATTTT. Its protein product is CSARQGAYQPQHF.

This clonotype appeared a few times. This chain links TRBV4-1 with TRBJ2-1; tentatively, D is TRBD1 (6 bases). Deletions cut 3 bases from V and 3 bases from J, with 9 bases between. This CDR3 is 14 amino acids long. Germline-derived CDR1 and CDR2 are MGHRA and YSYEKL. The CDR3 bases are TGCGCCAGCAGCCAGCAGGGGTACTACAATGAGCAGTTCTTC. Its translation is CASSQQGYYNEQFF.

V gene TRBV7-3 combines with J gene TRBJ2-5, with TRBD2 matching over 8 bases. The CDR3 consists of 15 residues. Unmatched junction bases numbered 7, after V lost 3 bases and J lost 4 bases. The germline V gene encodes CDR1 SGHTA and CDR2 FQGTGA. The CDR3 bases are TGTGCCAGCAGCTTTCACGGGGGGGCCGGAGAGACCCAGTACTTC. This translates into CASSFHGGAGETQYF.

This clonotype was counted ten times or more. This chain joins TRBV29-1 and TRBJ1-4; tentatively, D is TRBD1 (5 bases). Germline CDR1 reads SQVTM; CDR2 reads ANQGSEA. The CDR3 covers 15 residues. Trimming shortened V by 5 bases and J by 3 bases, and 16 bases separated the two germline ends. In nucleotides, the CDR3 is TGCAGCGTTTCCGGGACTGGAGGCTCTAATGAAAAACTGTTTTTT. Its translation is CSVSGTGGSNEKLFF.

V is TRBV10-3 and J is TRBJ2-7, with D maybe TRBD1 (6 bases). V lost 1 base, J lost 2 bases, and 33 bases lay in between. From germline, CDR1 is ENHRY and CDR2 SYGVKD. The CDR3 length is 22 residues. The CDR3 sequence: CAISEYSRTDAWDGGSPYEQYV. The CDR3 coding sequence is TGTGCCATCAGTGAGTATTCGCGGACAGATGCCTGGGATGGGGGCTCCCCCTACGAGCAGTACGTC.

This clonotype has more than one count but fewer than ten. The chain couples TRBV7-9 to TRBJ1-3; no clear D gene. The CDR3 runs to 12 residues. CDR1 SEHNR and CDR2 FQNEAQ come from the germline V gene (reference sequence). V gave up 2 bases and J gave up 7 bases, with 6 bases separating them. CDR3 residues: CASSLSVNTIYF. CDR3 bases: TGTGCCAGCAGCTTATCTGTTAACACCATATATTTT.

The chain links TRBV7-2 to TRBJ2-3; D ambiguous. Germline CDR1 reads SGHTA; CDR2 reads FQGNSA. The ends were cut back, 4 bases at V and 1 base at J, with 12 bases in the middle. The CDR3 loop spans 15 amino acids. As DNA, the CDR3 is TGTGCCAGCAGCTACGCTCATGGAGGCACAGATACGCAGTATTTT. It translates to CASSYAHGGTDTQYF.

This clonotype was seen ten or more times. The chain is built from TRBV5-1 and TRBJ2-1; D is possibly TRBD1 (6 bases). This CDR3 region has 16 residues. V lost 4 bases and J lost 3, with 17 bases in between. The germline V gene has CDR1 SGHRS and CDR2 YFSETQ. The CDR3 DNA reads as TGCGCCAGCAGCGGATACACCGGACAGAACTACAATGAGCAGTTCTTC. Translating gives CASSGYTGQNYNEQFF.

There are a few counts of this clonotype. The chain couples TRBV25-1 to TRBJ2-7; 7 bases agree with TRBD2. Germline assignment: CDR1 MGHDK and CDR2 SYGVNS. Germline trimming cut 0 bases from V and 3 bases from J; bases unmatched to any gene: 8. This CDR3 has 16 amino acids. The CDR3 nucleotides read TGTGCCAGCAGTGAATATACGTACGGGGGGTACTACGAGCAGTACTTC. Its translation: CASSEYTYGGYYEQYF.

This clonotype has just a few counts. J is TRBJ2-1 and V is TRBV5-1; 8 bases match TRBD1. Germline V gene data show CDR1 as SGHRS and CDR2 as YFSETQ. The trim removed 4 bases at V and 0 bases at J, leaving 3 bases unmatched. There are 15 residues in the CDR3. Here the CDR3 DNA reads TGCGCCAGCAGCCAGGGACAGGTCTCCTACAATGAGCAGTTCTTC. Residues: CASSQGQVSYNEQFF. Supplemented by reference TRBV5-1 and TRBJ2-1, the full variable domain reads KAGVTQTPRYLIKTRGQQVTLSCSPISGHRSVSWYQQTPGQGLQFLFEYFSETQRNKGNFPGRFSGRQFSNSRSEMNVSTLELGDSALYLCASSQGQVSYNEQFFGPGTRLTVL.

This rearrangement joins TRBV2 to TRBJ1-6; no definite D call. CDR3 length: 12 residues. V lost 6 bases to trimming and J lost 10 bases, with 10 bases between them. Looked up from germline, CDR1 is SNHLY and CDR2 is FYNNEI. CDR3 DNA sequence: TGTGCCAGCAGAGAGGAGGGCTCACCCCTCCACTTT. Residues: CASREEGSPLHF.

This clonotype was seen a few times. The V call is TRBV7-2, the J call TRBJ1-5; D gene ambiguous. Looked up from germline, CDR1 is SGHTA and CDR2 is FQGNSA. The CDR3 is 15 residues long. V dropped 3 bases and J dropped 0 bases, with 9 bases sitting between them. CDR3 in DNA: TGTGCCAGCAGCTTGGCAGACTTTAGCAATCAGCCCCAGCATTTT. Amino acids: CASSLADFSNQPQHF.

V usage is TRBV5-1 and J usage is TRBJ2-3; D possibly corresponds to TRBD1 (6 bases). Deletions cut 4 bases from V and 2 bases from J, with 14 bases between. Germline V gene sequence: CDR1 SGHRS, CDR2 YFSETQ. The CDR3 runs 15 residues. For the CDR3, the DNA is TGCGCCAGCAGCCCTGAACGACAGGACACAGATACGCAGTATTTT. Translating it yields CASSPERQDTDTQYF.

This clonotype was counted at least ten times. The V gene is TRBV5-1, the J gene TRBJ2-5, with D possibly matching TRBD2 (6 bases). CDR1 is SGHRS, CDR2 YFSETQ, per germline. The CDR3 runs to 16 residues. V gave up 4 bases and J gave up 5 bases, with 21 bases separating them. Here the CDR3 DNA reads TGCGCCAGCAGCCCGGAAGCGGGCCATGTGGGGGAGACCCAGTACTTC. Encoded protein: CASSPEAGHVGETQYF.

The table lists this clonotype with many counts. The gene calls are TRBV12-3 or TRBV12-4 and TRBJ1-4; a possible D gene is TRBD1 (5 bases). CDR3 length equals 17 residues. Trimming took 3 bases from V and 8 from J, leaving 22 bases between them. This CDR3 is CASSFGRRLQGGEKLFF. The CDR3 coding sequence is TGTGCCAGCAGTTTCGGTCGTCGATTGCAGGGAGGGGAAAAACTGTTTTTT.

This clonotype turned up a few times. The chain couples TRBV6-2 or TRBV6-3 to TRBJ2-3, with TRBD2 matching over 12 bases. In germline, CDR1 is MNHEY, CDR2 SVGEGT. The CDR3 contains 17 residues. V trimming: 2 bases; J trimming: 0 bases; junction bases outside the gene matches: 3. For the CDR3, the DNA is TGTGCCAGCAGTTACGCTAGCGGGGGGGCTAGCACAGATACGCAGTATTTT. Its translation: CASSYASGGASTDTQYF.

For the CDR3, the DNA is TGCAGCGTCGTGGATCTCTACGAAGCTTTCTTT. Its translation: CSVVDLYEAFF. The chain has TRBV29-1 and TRBJ1-1; D unresolved. This CDR3 has 11 amino acids. Germline V CDR1 and CDR2: SQVTM, ANQGSEA. With 6 bases removed from V and 8 bases from J, the gap between germline ends came to 13 bases.

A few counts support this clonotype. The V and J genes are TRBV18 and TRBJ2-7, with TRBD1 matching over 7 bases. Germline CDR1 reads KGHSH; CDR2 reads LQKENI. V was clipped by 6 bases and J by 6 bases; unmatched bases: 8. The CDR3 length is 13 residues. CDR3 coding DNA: TGTGCCAGCTCCGGGTATGACAGGGCCGAGCAGTACGTC. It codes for CASSGYDRAEQYV.

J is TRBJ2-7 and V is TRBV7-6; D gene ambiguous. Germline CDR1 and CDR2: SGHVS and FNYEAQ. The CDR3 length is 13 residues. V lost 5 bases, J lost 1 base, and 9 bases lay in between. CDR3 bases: TGTGCCAGCAGCATAGGTGAGTCCTACGAGCAGTACGTC. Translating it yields CASSIGESYEQYV.

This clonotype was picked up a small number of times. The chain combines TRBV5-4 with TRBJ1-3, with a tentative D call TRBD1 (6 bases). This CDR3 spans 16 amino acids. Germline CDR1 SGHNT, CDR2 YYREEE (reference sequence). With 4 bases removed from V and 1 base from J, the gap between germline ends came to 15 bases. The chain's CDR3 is CASSSWGHVSGNTIYF. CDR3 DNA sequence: TGTGCCAGCAGCAGCTGGGGGCATGTTTCTGGAAACACCATATATTTT.

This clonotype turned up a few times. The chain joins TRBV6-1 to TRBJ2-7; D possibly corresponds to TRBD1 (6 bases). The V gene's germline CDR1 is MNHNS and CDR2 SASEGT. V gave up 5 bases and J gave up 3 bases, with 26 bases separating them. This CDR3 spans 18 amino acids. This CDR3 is CASSPHHLRRGGLYEQYV. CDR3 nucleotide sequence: TGTGCCAGCAGTCCTCACCACCTTCGCCGTGGGGGCCTCTACGAGCAGTACGTC.

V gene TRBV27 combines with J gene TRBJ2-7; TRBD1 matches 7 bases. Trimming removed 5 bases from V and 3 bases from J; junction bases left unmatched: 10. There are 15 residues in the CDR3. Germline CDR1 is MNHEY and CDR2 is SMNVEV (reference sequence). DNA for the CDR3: TGTGCCAGCAGTCCCGAACGGACAGGAGTCTACGAGCAGTACTTC. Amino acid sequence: CASSPERTGVYEQYF.

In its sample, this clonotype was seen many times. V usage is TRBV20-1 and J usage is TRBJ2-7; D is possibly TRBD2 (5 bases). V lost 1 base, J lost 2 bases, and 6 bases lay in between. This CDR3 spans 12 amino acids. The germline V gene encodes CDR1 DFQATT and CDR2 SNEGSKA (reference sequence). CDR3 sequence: CSARAGTYEQYF. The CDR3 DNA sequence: TGCAGTGCTAGAGCGGGGACCTACGAGCAGTACTTC.

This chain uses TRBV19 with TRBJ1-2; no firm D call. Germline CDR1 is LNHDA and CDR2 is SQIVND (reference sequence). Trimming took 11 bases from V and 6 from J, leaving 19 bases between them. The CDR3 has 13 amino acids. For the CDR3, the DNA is TGTGCCTCAGGTGTGGGCGGGTTCGATGGCTACACCTTC. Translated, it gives CASGVGGFDGYTF.

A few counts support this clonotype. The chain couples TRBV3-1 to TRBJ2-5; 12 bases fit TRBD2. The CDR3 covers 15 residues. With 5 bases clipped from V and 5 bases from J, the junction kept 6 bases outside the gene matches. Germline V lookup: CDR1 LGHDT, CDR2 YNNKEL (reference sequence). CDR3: CASSYWTSGAETQYF. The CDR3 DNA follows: TGTGCCAGCAGCTACTGGACTAGCGGGGCTGAGACCCAGTACTTC.

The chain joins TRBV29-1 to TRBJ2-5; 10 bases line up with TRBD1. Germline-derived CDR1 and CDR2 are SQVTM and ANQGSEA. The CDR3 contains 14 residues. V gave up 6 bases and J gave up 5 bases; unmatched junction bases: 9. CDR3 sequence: CSVSTGGQGETQYF. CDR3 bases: TGCAGCGTGTCTACGGGGGGACAGGGGGAGACCCAGTACTTC.

The CDR3 DNA reads TGTGCCAGCAGTTTAGTTAGGAGGGGTTACCCGTACAATGAGCAGTTCTTC. It encodes CASSLVRRGYPYNEQFF. V gene TRBV28 combines with J gene TRBJ2-1; tentatively, D is TRBD2 (6 bases). V lost 2 bases, J lost 4 bases, and 18 bases lay in between. This CDR3 has 17 residues. The germline V gene has CDR1 MDHEN and CDR2 SYDVKM.

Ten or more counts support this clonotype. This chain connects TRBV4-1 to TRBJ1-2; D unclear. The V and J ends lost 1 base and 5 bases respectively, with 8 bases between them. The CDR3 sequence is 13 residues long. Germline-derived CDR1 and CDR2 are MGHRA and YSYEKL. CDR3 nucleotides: TGCGCCAGCAGCCAAGCAACCGAATATGGCTACACCTTC. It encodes CASSQATEYGYTF.

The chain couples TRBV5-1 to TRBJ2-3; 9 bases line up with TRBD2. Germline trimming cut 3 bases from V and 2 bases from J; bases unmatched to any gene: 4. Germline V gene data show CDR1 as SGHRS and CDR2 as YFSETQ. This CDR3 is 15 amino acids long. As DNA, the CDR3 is TGCGCCAGCAGCTACAGCGGGGGGAACACAGATACGCAGTATTTT. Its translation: CASSYSGGNTDTQYF.

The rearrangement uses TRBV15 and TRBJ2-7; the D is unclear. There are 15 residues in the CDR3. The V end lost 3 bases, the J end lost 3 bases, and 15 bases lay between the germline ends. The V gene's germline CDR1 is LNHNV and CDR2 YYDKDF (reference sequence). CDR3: CATSRERTADYEQYF. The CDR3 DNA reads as TGTGCCACCAGCAGGGAAAGGACGGCGGACTACGAGCAGTACTTC.